The 29 T cell receptor beta chains reported below all come from one sample, sequenced in a study of beta chain features in type 1 diabetes. Investigators reverse transcribed all isolated RNA, so they sequenced expressed TCRB transcripts. The method was immunoSEQ multiplex PCR; TCRdb's version includes in-frame clones alone and lacks a portion of them. The sample carries 310,000 or so clones, approximately 10% recorded once. Sequenced input: naive CD4+ T cells from blood. These receptors all come from a woman aged 30 to 39 in good health.

This clone was counted a few times. This chain links TRBV7-9 with TRBJ1-4; D is possibly TRBD1 (6 bases). The CDR3 runs 13 residues. The V and J ends lost 2 bases and 7 bases respectively, with 8 bases between them. The germline V gene encodes CDR1 SEHNR and CDR2 FQNEAQ (reference sequence). The CDR3 DNA sequence: TGTGCCAGCAGCTTACCCAGGGGTGAAAAACTGTTTTTT. Translation gives CASSLPRGEKLFF.

J is TRBJ1-4 and V is TRBV5-6; D gene ambiguous. Trimming left V 2 bases short and J 2 bases short, with 13 bases between. The CDR3 sequence is 16 residues long. The V gene's germline CDR1 is SGHDT and CDR2 YYEEEE. CDR3 DNA sequence: TGTGCCAGCAGCTTTCTGTCGGTTTCGACTAATGAAAAACTGTTTTTT. As protein: CASSFLSVSTNEKLFF. Supplemented by reference TRBV5-6 and TRBJ1-4, the full variable domain reads DAGVTQSPTHLIKTRGQQVTLRCSPKSGHDTVSWYQQALGQGPQFIFQYYEEEERQRGNFPDRFSGHQFPNYSSELNVNALLLGDSALYLCASSFLSVSTNEKLFFGSGTQLSVL.

The chain employs TRBV29-1 and TRBJ2-2, with D tentatively TRBD1 (6 bases). Germline CDR1 reads SQVTM; CDR2 reads ANQGSEA. Trimming removed 5 bases from V and 2 bases from J, with 12 bases in between. There are 14 residues in the CDR3. CDR3 nucleotide sequence: TGCAGCGTTAGAGACAGGCTAAACACCGGGGAGCTGTTTTTT. Its protein product is CSVRDRLNTGELFF.

This clone was recorded a few times. The chain has TRBV9 and TRBJ2-1, with 14 bases fitting TRBD2. The ends lost 3 bases at V and 9 bases at J; junction bases unmatched: 5. This CDR3 spans 15 amino acids. The germline CDR1 and CDR2 sequences are SGDLS and YYNGEE. CDR3 amino acids: CASSARLAGGGEQFF. In nucleotides, the CDR3 is TGTGCCAGCAGCGCTCGACTAGCGGGAGGGGGTGAGCAGTTCTTC.

Comments on this clone: Within the sample, other DNA sequences also encode this same CDR3. The rearrangement links TRBV6-4 to TRBJ2-5, with TRBD1 identical over 9 bases. Germline V gene data show CDR1 as MRHNA and CDR2 as SNTAGT. The CDR3 runs to 13 residues. Losses at the gene ends were 6 bases for V and 4 bases for J; bases not matched to a gene: 3. The CDR3 reads CASSPDRGETQYF. As DNA, the CDR3 is TGTGCCAGCAGCCCGGACAGGGGAGAGACCCAGTACTTC.

This clone was detected only a few times. The J gene is TRBJ2-1, the V gene TRBV15, with a possible D match to TRBD2 (5 bases). Germline assignment: CDR1 LNHNV and CDR2 YYDKDF (reference sequence). Trimming took off 5 bases at V and 5 bases at J, with 13 bases between the two ends. The CDR3 has 14 amino acids. The CDR3 region has the DNA TGTGCCACCAGCTCCCGGACTGTTAACAATGAGCAGTTCTTC. Translated: CATSSRTVNNEQFF.

The chain joins TRBV13 to TRBJ1-5; D is perhaps TRBD1 (5 bases). CDR1 PRHDT and CDR2 FYEKMQ come from the germline V gene (reference sequence). The CDR3 consists of 14 residues. Trimming removed 0 bases at V and 4 bases at J, with 7 bases between. The DNA of the CDR3 is TGTGCCAGCAGCTTAGGGACAGCGAATCAGCCCCAGCATTTT. This gives the protein CASSLGTANQPQHF. The variable domain in full, completed from reference TRBV13 and TRBJ1-5, reads AAGVIQSPRHLIKEKRETATLKCYPIPRHDTVYWYQQGPGQDPQFLISFYEKMQSDKGSIPDRFSAQQFSDYHSELNMSSLELGDSALYFCASSLGTANQPQHFGDGTRLSIL.

This clone appeared a few times. The chain carries TRBV18 and TRBJ2-7; 10 nucleotides agree with TRBD2. The V segment lost 3 bases and the J segment 4 bases; nucleotides outside the gene matches: 6. The CDR3 extends over 15 amino acids. CDR1 KGHSH and CDR2 LQKENI come from the germline V gene. CDR3 protein: CASSPLAGVAYEQYF. In nucleotides, the CDR3 is TGTGCCAGCTCACCCCTAGCGGGAGTAGCTTACGAGCAGTACTTC.

The chain is built from TRBV9 and TRBJ1-1; TRBD1 aligns across 7 bases. Germline-derived CDR1 and CDR2 are SGDLS and YYNGEE. Trimming removed 0 bases from V and 5 bases from J; junction bases left unmatched: 7. The CDR3 runs 15 residues. Here the CDR3 DNA reads TGTGCCAGCAGCGTAGTAGGGCAGGGGGGTACTGAAGCTTTCTTT. Translating gives CASSVVGQGGTEAFF.

This clone occurred a few times. The chain links TRBV27 to TRBJ2-6; 9 bases agree with TRBD1. V lost 6 bases to trimming and J lost 4 bases; unmatched junction nucleotides: 7. The CDR3 is made up of 16 amino acids. Germline V lookup: CDR1 MNHEY, CDR2 SMNVEV (reference sequence). CDR3 protein: CASRATGGSGANVLTF. The CDR3 nucleotides read TGTGCCAGCAGGGCGACAGGGGGATCAGGGGCCAACGTCCTGACTTTC.

This clone has more than one count but fewer than ten. The rearrangement joins TRBV5-4 to TRBJ1-1, with a tentative D call TRBD1 (6 bases). This CDR3 has 15 amino acids. Germline CDR1 SGHNT, CDR2 YYREEE (reference sequence). Trimming pared 4 bases from V and 3 bases from J, leaving 16 bases between. The CDR3 DNA reads TGTGCCAGCAGCCTACCCTTAGGGGGATACACTGAAGCTTTCTTT. As protein: CASSLPLGGYTEAFF.

This clone was picked up a small number of times. This chain links TRBV10-3 with TRBJ2-5; TRBD2 is a possible D gene (5 bases). Per germline, CDR1 ENHRY and CDR2 SYGVKD. The V end was cut by 11 bases, the J end by 1 base, with 14 bases between. This CDR3 has 13 residues. CDR3 region: CAVLGGAQETQYF. The CDR3 DNA reads as TGTGCCGTCCTCGGAGGAGCCCAAGAGACCCAGTACTTC.

In its sample, this clone was seen a few times. V gene TRBV7-2 combines with J gene TRBJ2-1, with D possibly matching TRBD2 (6 bases). V was clipped by 3 bases and J by 11 bases, with 11 bases between them. This CDR3 contains 12 residues. The germline gives CDR1 SGHTA, CDR2 FQGNSA. Written as DNA, the CDR3 is TGTGCCAGCAGCTTTGACCGGGAGAAGCAGTTCTTC. Translated: CASSFDREKQFF.

This clone was seen a few times. The chain combines TRBV19 with TRBJ2-2; 13 bases align to TRBD2. The germline gives CDR1 LNHDA, CDR2 SQIVND (reference sequence). V was pared by 5 bases and J by 4 bases, with 10 bases of the junction left unmatched. The CDR3 extends over 18 amino acids. This CDR3 is CASSPGGTSGILTGELFF. CDR3 sequence (DNA): TGTGCCAGTAGTCCGGGCGGGACTAGCGGGATCCTCACCGGGGAGCTGTTTTTT.

This rearrangement joins TRBV29-1 to TRBJ2-5, with 10 bases aligning to TRBD1. The CDR3 contains 14 residues. Germline assignment: CDR1 SQVTM and CDR2 ANQGSEA. Trimming removed 3 bases from V and 4 bases from J; junction bases left unmatched: 5. The DNA of the CDR3 is TGCAGCGTTGATGGGACAGGGGAGGCAGAGACCCAGTACTTC. It yields the protein CSVDGTGEAETQYF.

This clone was found a few times. This chain links TRBV7-2 with TRBJ2-2; tentative D call: TRBD2 (5 bases). V lost 8 bases, J lost 0 bases, and 10 bases lay in between. This CDR3 is built from 14 residues. CDR1 is SGHTA, CDR2 FQGNSA, per germline. CDR3 in DNA: TGTGCCAGCTCGTGGAGGTCGAACACCGGGGAGCTGTTTTTT. It codes for CASSWRSNTGELFF.

The V and J genes are TRBV7-8 and TRBJ1-1; the D is unclear. The CDR3 spans 15 residues. V lost 7 bases, J lost 0 bases, and 15 bases lay in between. CDR1 is SGHVS, CDR2 FQNEAQ, per germline. In DNA form, the CDR3 reads TGTGCCAGCACCGCCTCGCGGCTTATGAACACTGAAGCTTTCTTT. This sequence encodes CASTASRLMNTEAFF.

The chain recombines TRBV7-9 with TRBJ2-7, with 11 bases matching TRBD1. CDR3 length: 14 residues. V gave up 5 bases and J gave up 3 bases; unmatched junction bases: 3. The germline CDR1 and CDR2 sequences are SEHNR and FQNEAQ (reference sequence). The CDR3 loop is CASSQGQGVYEQYF. The CDR3 nucleotides are TGTGCCAGCAGCCAGGGACAGGGGGTCTACGAGCAGTACTTC.

The chain carries TRBV18 and TRBJ2-5, with TRBD2 matching 12 bases. CDR3 length: 17 amino acids. The V gene's germline CDR1 is KGHSH and CDR2 LQKENI. V lost 1 base, J lost 5 bases, and 8 bases stayed unmatched. CDR3 sequence: CASSPRASGRAPETQYF. The CDR3 coding sequence is TGTGCCAGCTCACCACGCGCTAGCGGGAGGGCCCCGGAGACCCAGTACTTC.

This clone was observed a few times. V gene TRBV28 combines with J gene TRBJ1-2; D is unresolved. The CDR3 loop spans 14 amino acids. CDR1 is MDHEN, CDR2 SYDVKM, per germline. V shed 4 bases and J shed 7 bases, with 16 bases lying between them. The CDR3 DNA sequence: TGTGCCAGCAGTTCCTCCGGGGTAGGCGGTGGCTACACCTTC. It yields the protein CASSSSGVGGGYTF.

J is TRBJ2-1 and V is TRBV6-1; D gene ambiguous. Germline V lookup: CDR1 MNHNS, CDR2 SASEGT. This CDR3 region has 14 residues. V lost 1 base and J 3 bases, leaving 7 bases between the germline ends. The CDR3 protein is CASSEGGSYNEQFF. The CDR3, as DNA: TGTGCCAGCAGTGAAGGTGGCAGCTACAATGAGCAGTTCTTC.

This clone was observed a single time. The chain carries TRBV7-2 and TRBJ2-7; 12 nucleotides agree with TRBD2. This CDR3 has 19 amino acids. The V segment lost 3 bases and the J segment 4 bases; nucleotides outside the gene matches: 16. In germline, CDR1 is SGHTA, CDR2 FQGNSA. The CDR3 DNA reads TGTGCCAGCAGCTTCCCCGGACTAGCGGGAAACGGGTGGGTTTACGAGCAGTACTTC. Amino acid sequence: CASSFPGLAGNGWVYEQYF. Full variable domain (rest looked up from reference TRBV7-2 and TRBJ2-7): GAGVSQSPSNKVTEKGKDVELRCDPISGHTALYWYRQSLGQGLEFLIYFQGNSAPDKSGLPSDRFSAERTGGSVSTLTIQRTQQEDSAVYLCASSFPGLAGNGWVYEQYFGPGTRLTVT.

For the CDR3, the DNA is TGCAGCGCCTCACAGGAATTTCGAGGCTACACCTTC. This translates into CSASQEFRGYTF. The chain is built from TRBV29-1 and TRBJ1-2, with D maybe TRBD1 (5 bases). This CDR3 contains 12 residues. Trimming left V 7 bases short and J 8 bases short, with 17 bases between. From germline, CDR1 is SQVTM and CDR2 ANQGSEA.

The chain uses TRBV16 and TRBJ2-5; weak D call: TRBD1 (6 bases). The CDR3 runs to 13 residues. The V end lost 6 bases, the J end lost 5 bases, and 13 bases lay between the germline ends. Germline V gene data show CDR1 as KGHSY and CDR2 as FQNENV. CDR3 nucleotides: TGTGCCAGCAGTGGAGGACAGCTGGAGACCCAGTACTTC. Translating gives CASSGGQLETQYF.

This clone has just a few counts. The chain is built from TRBV4-1 and TRBJ2-3; TRBD2 matches 9 bases. With 0 bases clipped from V and 6 bases from J, the junction kept 10 bases outside the gene matches. The CDR3 spans 17 residues. Germline V gene sequence: CDR1 MGHRA, CDR2 YSYEKL. This CDR3 is CASSQDPALAGSDTQYF. In nucleotides, the CDR3 is TGCGCCAGCAGCCAAGACCCAGCGCTAGCGGGAAGTGATACGCAGTATTTT.

This clone was counted once. The V and J genes are TRBV7-2 and TRBJ2-3; 12 nucleotides agree with TRBD2. The germline gives CDR1 SGHTA, CDR2 FQGNSA. This CDR3 contains 15 residues. V shed 1 base, J shed 11 bases, and the junction held 7 bases outside the gene matches. CDR3 amino acids: CASSLGLAGGRGQYF. The DNA of the CDR3 is TGTGCCAGCAGCTTAGGTCTAGCGGGAGGGCGTGGGCAGTATTTT.

The chain combines TRBV28 with TRBJ2-3, with 13 bases that match TRBD2. The germline gives CDR1 MDHEN, CDR2 SYDVKM. The trim removed 5 bases at V and 2 bases at J, leaving 7 bases unmatched. The CDR3 runs 17 residues. CDR3 amino acids: CASSDGLAGALTDTQYF. The DNA of the CDR3 is TGTGCCAGCAGTGATGGACTAGCGGGAGCCCTCACAGATACGCAGTATTTT.

V gene TRBV7-8 combines with J gene TRBJ2-7, with 12 nucleotides matching TRBD2. The CDR3 totals 17 residues. Germline V gives CDR1 SGHVS, CDR2 FQNEAQ. Losses at the gene ends were 5 bases for V and 2 bases for J; bases not matched to a gene: 10. The chain's CDR3 is CASSVRTSGELTYEQYF. CDR3 in DNA: TGTGCCAGCAGCGTACGGACTAGCGGGGAACTTACCTACGAGCAGTACTTC.

Note on this clone: Distinct nucleotide sequences in the sample also encode this CDR3. The genes are TRBV7-2 and TRBJ2-1; TRBD2 matches 12 bases. Germline V gene data show CDR1 as SGHTA and CDR2 as FQGNSA. CDR3 length equals 15 residues. With 3 bases clipped from V and 4 bases from J, the junction kept 1 base outside the gene matches. The DNA of the CDR3 is TGTGCCAGCAGCTTCGGACTAGCGGGATACAATGAGCAGTTCTTC. Amino acid sequence: CASSFGLAGYNEQFF.